This passage covers 10 T cell receptor beta chains from one sample sequenced in a study of breast tumors, draining lymph nodes, adjacent tissues. TCRdb re-called the multiplex PCR reads with MiXCR, one entry per CDR3 protein. In the table there are approximately 230,000 distinct CDR3 sequences, less than 45% of which are singletons. The lymph nodes were axillary draining lymph nodes from breast cancer patients. Material: axillary lymph node tissue. The origin of the receptors is a female donor with breast cancer. Some clones in this sample may be carry-over from other donors' samples.

This chain links TRBV7-8 with TRBJ1-6; 9 bases are shared with TRBD1. Germline CDR1 reads SGHVS; CDR2 reads FQNEAQ. V shed 2 bases, J shed 12 bases, and the junction held 8 bases outside the gene matches. The CDR3 covers 15 residues. The CDR3 nucleotides are TGTGCCAGCAGCTTAAGCCCCGGGACAGGGCAACCCCTCCACTTT. Encoded protein: CASSLSPGTGQPLHF.

The chain combines TRBV3-1 with TRBJ2-5, with D perhaps matching TRBD1 or TRBD2 (6 bases each). This CDR3 region has 15 residues. Trimming cost V 0 bases and J 5 bases, with 13 bases left between them. Germline V lookup: CDR1 LGHDT, CDR2 YNNKEL (reference sequence). The CDR3 spells CASSQDEGGRETQYF. The CDR3 DNA follows: TGTGCCAGCAGCCAAGACGAAGGGGGGCGGGAGACCCAGTACTTC.

This clonotype was detected a few times. It may be a read error: a sequence one base away is much more abundant. Given the absence of the conserved phenylalanine or tryptophan at the CDR3 end, a read error is likely. The chain employs TRBV7-9 and TRBJ2-7; D is undetermined. In germline, CDR1 is SEHNR, CDR2 FQNEAQ (reference sequence). V shed 5 bases and J shed 1 base, with 12 bases lying between them. The CDR3 loop spans 14 amino acids. This chain's CDR3 is CASSLPDISYEQYL. In DNA form, the CDR3 reads TGTGCCAGCAGCCTCCCCGACATATCCTACGAGCAGTACCTC.

This clonotype was counted at least ten times. The V call is TRBV5-6, the J call TRBJ1-2, with D hard to call. The length of the CDR3 is 15 residues. Trimming left V 0 bases short and J 0 bases short, with 9 bases between. Looked up from germline, CDR1 is SGHDT and CDR2 is YYEEEE. CDR3 nucleotides: TGTGCCAGCAGCTTGGTTCGGACCTCTAACTATGGCTACACCTTC. It translates to CASSLVRTSNYGYTF.

In this sample, this clonotype turned up many times. The chain joins TRBV4-1 to TRBJ2-5; D is undetermined. V gave up 2 bases and J gave up 5 bases, with 12 bases separating them. Germline V gives CDR1 MGHRA, CDR2 YSYEKL. This CDR3 has 14 amino acids. The CDR3, as DNA: TGCGCCAGCAGCCAAACGCAGGTACGGGAGACCCAGTACTTC. Protein sequence: CASSQTQVRETQYF.

Notes on this clonotype: Here the CDR3 omits its conserved ending phenylalanine or tryptophan, so a read error is the likely source. The DNA is omitted, as the CDR3 cannot be located on it reliably, and the CDR3 follows TCRdb's listing. The CDR3 protein is CASRGTSGAYERYL. The chain has TRBV2 and TRBJ2-7; TRBD2 was called by the table and not checked on the DNA. The CDR3 is 14 amino acids long, termini counted. Germline V gene lookup returns CDR1 SNHLY and CDR2 FYNNEI.

The chain couples TRBV6-5 to TRBJ1-2; a weak D match, TRBD1 (6 bases). The germline V and J ends were trimmed by 5 bases and 2 bases, with 18 bases remaining between them. The CDR3 contains 16 residues. Germline assignment: CDR1 MNHEY and CDR2 SVGAGI. The DNA for the CDR3 is TGTGCCAGCAGTAGATTATTACAGGGCTCCAACTATGGCTACACCTTC. Translating gives CASSRLLQGSNYGYTF.

Remarks on this clonotype: Just one base apart from a much larger clone, this may be a read error. The CDR3: CAISQSLGGRNTGELFF. The CDR3 nucleotides are TGTGCCATCAGTCAGTCGCTGGGGGGTCGAAACACCGGGGAGCTGTTTTTT. The chain joins TRBV6-6 to TRBJ2-2; D may be TRBD2 (6 bases). CDR1 and CDR2 (germline): MNHNY, SVGAGI (reference sequence). The CDR3 has 17 residues.

This chain links TRBV12-5 with TRBJ2-3; a possible D gene is TRBD1 (5 bases). The germline V gene has CDR1 LGHNT and CDR2 FRNRAP. The CDR3 runs 13 residues. The ends were cut back, 3 bases at V and 11 bases at J, with 15 bases in the middle. CDR3 in amino acids: CASGLAQENEQYF. The CDR3 DNA reads TGTGCTAGTGGTTTAGCACAGGAGAATGAGCAGTATTTT.

In its sample, this clonotype was seen many times. This rearrangement joins TRBV7-3 to TRBJ2-1; TRBD2 aligns across 10 bases. The CDR3 totals 15 residues. J gave up 2 bases and V 2 bases, and 0 bases lay outside the gene matches. The germline V gene has CDR1 SGHTA and CDR2 FQGTGA. The CDR3, as DNA: TGTGCCAGCAGCTTACTAGCGGGGGCCTACAATGAGCAGTTCTTC. This gives the protein CASSLLAGAYNEQFF.